The sequence of this T cell receptor beta chain was determined in a study of low-dose radiotherapy and immunotherapy resistance in tumors (dated by TCRdb to the early 2020s). Study-wide context: In Cohort 1, 0.5 Gy per fraction was delivered every 2 weeks, and a total PTV dose of 6.5 Gy was prescribed. The trial did not randomize participants into treatment groups. Patients took aspirin 300 mg orally once daily for four cycles, starting on cycle 1 day 1. Intravenous cyclophosphamide at 200 mg/m2 was administered every two weeks, one day ahead of each radiation and immunotherapy administration. Nivolumab and ipilimumab were both given intravenously, with nivolumab at a 240 mg flat dose every two weeks and ipilimumab at 1 mg/kg every six weeks. Patients in Cohort 2 were given 1 Gy per fraction every two weeks, for a total of 13 Gy across 26 weeks. Eight patients were included in the translational analysis, namely three from the first dose cohort plus the first five from the second dose cohort.

This sample was sequenced with an Illumina HiSeq 2500. First-strand cDNA was synthesized using Superscript III and a set of TRAV- and TRBV-specific primers, so that both TCRalpha and TCRbeta chains were covered. TCRs were amplified for about 22 PCR cycles with Phusion, using a constant-region primer paired with the adapter attached to the V primers. The MessageAmp II aRNA Amplification Kit was used to amplify the isolated mRNA, with in vitro transcription run for 16 hours at 37 degrees C. The Dynabeads mRNA DIRECT Purification Kit was used to isolate mRNA for TCR sequencing. Indexed Illumina adapters were added in a second 25-cycle Phusion PCR, and the resulting products were purified with AMPure XP beads. As for how the authors treated the data: Custom Perl scripts pooled TCR sequences encoding the same protein, removed out-of-frame sequences and computed each clonotype's abundance. The analysis excluded TCR sequences that were supported by just one read. Among the metrics used to describe the repertoires were Shannon entropy, Gini index, clonality, richness, and the frequency of TCRs shared between repertoires. In-frame beta chains were kept once TCRdb had trimmed the public reads at Q25 with fastp and called clones with MiXCR. Every entry covers one CDR3 protein and lists the most common genes and DNA from its rows. TCRdb's processing, not the authors' own work, is the source of the V and J calls. In all, the sample holds approximately 100,000 distinct CDR3 sequences, and less than 25% of those were seen once. In total, the top ten clones hold approximately 4% of the sample.

V and J lose 0 bases and 0 bases, and a span of 6 bases separates them. Spanning cysteine to phenylalanine, the CDR3 consists of 16 amino acids. The sequence is cut down to CDR3 DNA, 48 bases in frame from base 1. CDR1 MRHNA and CDR2 SNTAGT are derived from the germline V gene. About this clonotype: Its antigen remains unidentified. No quality values exist for individual bases; no much larger clone is one base distant.

The meaning of the sample's time point label: after trial treatment. The treatment or condition tag for this specimen amounts to: LDRT plus nivolumab, ipilimumab, low-dose cyclophosphamide and aspirin (RACIN trial). The donors came from RACIN, which was a single-arm phase I dose-escalation trial that paired nivolumab and ipilimumab with aspirin, low-dose cyclophosphamide and low-dose radiotherapy. To be eligible, a patient needed to have an advanced solid tumor that was TIL-negative. The source is a male donor with prostate cancer. This material consisted of PBMCs, taken after low-dose radiotherapy plus immunotherapy. The chain uses TRBV6-4 and TRBJ2-6; the D gene identity is not certain. The bases read TGTGCCAGCAGTGACTCTTCACACTCTGGGGCCAACGTCCTGACTTTC. It is translated as CASSDSSHSGANVLTF.